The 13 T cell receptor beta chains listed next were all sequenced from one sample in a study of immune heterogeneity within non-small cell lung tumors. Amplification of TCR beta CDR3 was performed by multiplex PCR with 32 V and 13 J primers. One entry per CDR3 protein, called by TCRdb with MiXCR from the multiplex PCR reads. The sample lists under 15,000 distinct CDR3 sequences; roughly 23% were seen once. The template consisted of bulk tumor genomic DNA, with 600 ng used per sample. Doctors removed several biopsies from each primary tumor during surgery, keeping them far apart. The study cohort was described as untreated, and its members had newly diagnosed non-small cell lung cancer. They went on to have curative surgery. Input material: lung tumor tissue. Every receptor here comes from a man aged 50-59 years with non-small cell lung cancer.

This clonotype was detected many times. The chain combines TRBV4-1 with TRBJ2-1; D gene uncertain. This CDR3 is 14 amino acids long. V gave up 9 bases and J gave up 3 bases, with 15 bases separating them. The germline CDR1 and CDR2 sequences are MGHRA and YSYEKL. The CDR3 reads CASRTVIGYNEQFF. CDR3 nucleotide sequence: TGCGCCAGTCGGACGGTGATTGGCTACAATGAGCAGTTCTTC.

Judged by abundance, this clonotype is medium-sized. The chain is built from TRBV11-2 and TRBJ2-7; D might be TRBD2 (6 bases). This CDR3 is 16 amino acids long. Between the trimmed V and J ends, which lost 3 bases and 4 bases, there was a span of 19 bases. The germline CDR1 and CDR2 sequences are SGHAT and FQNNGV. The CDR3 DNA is TGTGCCAGCAGCTTGGTAGCACTAGCCTCTCCTTACGAGCAGTACTTC. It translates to CASSLVALASPYEQYF.

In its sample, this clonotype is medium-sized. The CDR3 region has the DNA TGTGCCAGCAGCGTGGGGGGGAGCACTGAAGCTTTCTTT. Its translation is CASSVGGSTEAFF. J is TRBJ1-1 and V is TRBV9; possible D gene TRBD1, 5 bases. CDR1 and CDR2 (germline): SGDLS, YYNGEE. The V end was cut by 2 bases, the J end by 4 bases, with 9 bases between. The length of the CDR3 is 13 residues.

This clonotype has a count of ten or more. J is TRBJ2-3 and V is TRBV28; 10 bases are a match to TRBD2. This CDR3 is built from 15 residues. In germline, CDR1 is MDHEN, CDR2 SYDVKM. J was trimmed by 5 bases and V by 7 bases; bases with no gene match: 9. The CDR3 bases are TGTGCCAGCACCCCAGCGGGGGGGGCCGTAGATACGCAGTATTTT. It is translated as CASTPAGGAVDTQYF.

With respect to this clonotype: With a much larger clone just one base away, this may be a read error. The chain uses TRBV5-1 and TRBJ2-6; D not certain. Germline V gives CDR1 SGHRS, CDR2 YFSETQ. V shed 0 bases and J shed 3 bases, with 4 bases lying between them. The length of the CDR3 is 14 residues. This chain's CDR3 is CASSLGDGANVLTF. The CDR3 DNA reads TGCGCCAGCAGCTTGGGCGATGGGGCCAACGTCCTGACTTTC.

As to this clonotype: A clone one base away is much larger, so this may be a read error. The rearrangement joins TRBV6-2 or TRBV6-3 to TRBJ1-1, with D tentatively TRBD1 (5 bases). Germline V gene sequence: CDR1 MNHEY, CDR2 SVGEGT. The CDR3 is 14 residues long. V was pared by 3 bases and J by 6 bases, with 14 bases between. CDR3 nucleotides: TGTGCCAGCAGTTATAAGATTACGACAGCTGAAGCTTTCTTT. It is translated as CASSYKITTAEAFF.

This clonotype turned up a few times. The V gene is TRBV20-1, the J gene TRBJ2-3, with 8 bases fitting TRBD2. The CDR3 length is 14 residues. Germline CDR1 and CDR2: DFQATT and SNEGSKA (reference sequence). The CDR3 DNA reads TGCACCCCTTCCACTAGCGGCGGGGCAGATACGCAGTATTTT. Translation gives CTPSTSGGADTQYF.

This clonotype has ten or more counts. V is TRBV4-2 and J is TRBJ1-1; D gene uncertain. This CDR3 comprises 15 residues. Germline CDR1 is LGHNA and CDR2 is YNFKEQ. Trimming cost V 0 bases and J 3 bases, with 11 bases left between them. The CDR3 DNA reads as TGTGCCAGCAGCCAAGATTTAACCCCTTACACTGAAGCTTTCTTT. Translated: CASSQDLTPYTEAFF.

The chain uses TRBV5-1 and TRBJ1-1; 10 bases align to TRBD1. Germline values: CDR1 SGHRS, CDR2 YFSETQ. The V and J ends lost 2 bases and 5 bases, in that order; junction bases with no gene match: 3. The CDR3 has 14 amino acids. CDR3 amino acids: CASSFGQGGTEAFF. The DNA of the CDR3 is TGCGCCAGCAGCTTTGGACAGGGGGGTACTGAAGCTTTCTTT.

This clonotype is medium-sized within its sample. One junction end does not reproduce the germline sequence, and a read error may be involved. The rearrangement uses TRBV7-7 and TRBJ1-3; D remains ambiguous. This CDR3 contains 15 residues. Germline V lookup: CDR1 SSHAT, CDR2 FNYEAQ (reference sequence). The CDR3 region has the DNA TGTGCTAGCAGCTTAGCGACCGGCCCTGGAAACACCATATATTTT. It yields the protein CASSLATGPGNTIYF.

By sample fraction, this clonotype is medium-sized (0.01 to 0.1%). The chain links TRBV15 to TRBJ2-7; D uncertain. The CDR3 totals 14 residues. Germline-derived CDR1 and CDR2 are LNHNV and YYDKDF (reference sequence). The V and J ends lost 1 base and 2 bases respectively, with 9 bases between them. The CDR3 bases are TGTGCCACCAGCAGAGGAGCACCCACCTACGAGCAGTACTTC. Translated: CATSRGAPTYEQYF.

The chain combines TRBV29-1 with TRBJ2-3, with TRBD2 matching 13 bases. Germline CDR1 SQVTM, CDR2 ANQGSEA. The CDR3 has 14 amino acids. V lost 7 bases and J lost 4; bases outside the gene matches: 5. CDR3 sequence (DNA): TGCAGCGCCGGACTAGCGGGAGCAGCAGATACGCAGTATTTT. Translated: CSAGLAGAADTQYF.

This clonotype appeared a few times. The CDR3 DNA reads as TGTGCCAGCAGCTTCGCCCAGCGGGGGGGGTACAATGAGCAGTTCTTC. Amino acid sequence: CASSFAQRGGYNEQFF. The chain uses TRBV7-9 and TRBJ2-1; 10 positions match TRBD2. Germline-derived CDR1 and CDR2 are SEHNR and FQNEAQ (reference sequence). Trimming at V came to 3 bases and at J to 4 bases, leaving 6 bases not matched to a gene. This CDR3 has 16 residues.